This T cell receptor (beta chain) appears in the sequencing data of a study of T cell responses to AZD1222 COVID-19 vaccine (dated by TCRdb to the early 2020s). With regard to the full study: Because spike-specific TCR depth and breadth did not differ between the two schedules, AZD1222 recipients who got a second dose at roughly 4 weeks were pooled with those who got a second dose at roughly 12 weeks. A total of 240 or so trial participants underwent TCR sequencing, of whom roughly 210 had received two doses of AZD1222 and some 25 had received two doses of the MenACWY control vaccine. Trial participants were enrolled by age into subgroups of 18-55, 56-69 and 70-plus years, and 148, 28 and 57 TCR-sequenced participants, respectively, were included in these subgroups. The study at large found these results: Participants were mostly white British, with more females than males. The authors suggested clonal diversity may have been underestimated. Spike-specific TCR breadth and depth rose significantly after two AZD1222 doses compared with day 0 and with MenACWY recipients. In the small 56-69-year group, the increase in depth fell short of significance, most likely because of low power. Conclusions about previously exposed vaccinees were limited because only a handful of AZD1222 recipients were SARS-CoV-2 seropositive at baseline. CD4 TCRs associated with the vaccine covered the entire spike protein, and the dominant responses were in regions 160-218 and 743-854. Reportedly, close to half of the unique spike-specific TCRs recognized epitopes lying outside the regions that are mutated in the B.1.351 and B.1.1.7 variants. Because no samples from the day 14 peak response were available, repertoires could be characterized only after the peak T cell response.

Note on this clone: Its antigen is not yet known. Per-base qualities were not stored, and no clone one base away is much larger.

V drops 2 bases and J drops 4 bases, leaving 15 bases in between. The germline V gene (reference sequence) provides CDR1 LGHDT and CDR2 YNNKEL. The CDR3 runs 16 residues from the cysteine to the phenylalanine. Only CDR3 DNA is held: 48 bases, read in frame from base 1. This sample's time point label indicates: baseline before first vaccination. Vaccinee samples were obtained from the UK trials COV001 and COV002, which included a single-blind randomized controlled phase 2/3 trial of AZD1222 (ChAdOx1 nCoV-19) in healthy adults. For TCRbeta chain sequencing, PBMC samples from trial participants were taken at day 0 and at day 28 after the second dose. The CDR3 regions of human TCRbeta chains were analyzed by immunosequencing. The paper's processing steps were these. Repertoire TCRs were matched against a reference library of SARS-CoV-2-specific TCRs generated with the MIRA antigen-specificity platform. Breadth meant the fraction of unique TCRs that were SARS-CoV-2-associated, whereas depth meant the fraction of total T cells that were SARS-CoV-2-associated. Using the MIRA data, each spike-specific TCR was mapped to the spike region that the TCR reacts to and placed in a CD4 or CD8 class. Log10-transformed breadth and depth values were compared by one-way ANOVA with Sidak's multiple comparisons tests. TCRdb's version of the immuneACCESS table is confined to in-frame rearrangements and falls short of the full clone set. An unresolved V gene accounts for under half of the shortfall where checked; the remainder is of unknown origin. V and J calls and clone size come straight from that table; D and trimming were deduced from the DNA. The sample table holds fewer than 150,000 clones, of which approximately 93% were seen once. The ten largest clonotypes hold approximately 3.4% of the sample.

This receptor was obtained from an adult in good health. Recombination connected TRBV3-1 (or the pseudogene TRBV3-2) to TRBJ2-1, with the D gene not clear enough to name. Specimen: peripheral blood, collected on day 0 of AZD1222 vaccination. DNA sequence: TGTGCCAGCAGCCAATTTGGAGACAACGAATACAATGAGCAGTTCTTC. Its product reads: CASSQFGDNEYNEQFF.